The rows below give T cell receptor beta chains drawn from one sample of a study of blood T cell repertoires in COVID-19. Only in-frame clones appear in the TCRdb table, and some are missing; sequencing was by immunoSEQ multiplex PCR. The top ten clones hold 11% of a sample with about 320,000 clones, over 85% of them seen once. Sequenced input: peripheral blood. Receptor source: a woman in her twenties or thirties with COVID-19, enrolled during active disease. CDR3s include the opening cysteine and the closing phenylalanine or tryptophan. Each record gives: clone size, V gene, J gene, CDR3 length, D gene, CDR3 protein, CDR3 DNA. The D gene is left open where the match is weak. Clone size is given for some rows only: seen once, a few or many times, or a class if the clone is expanded.

size: NA
V: TRBV6-6
J: TRBJ1-5
length: 14
D: NA
CDR3: CASTVKGGNQPQHF
DNA: TGTGCCAGCACCGTAAAGGGGGGCAATCAGCCCCAGCATTTT

size: NA
V: TRBV3-1/TRBV3-2
J: TRBJ2-2
length: 16
D: TRBD1
CDR3: CASSHFPTGYTGELFF
DNA: TGTGCCAGCAGCCACTTTCCGACAGGGTATACCGGGGAGCTGTTTTTT

size: NA
V: TRBV29-1
J: TRBJ1-1
length: 13
D: NA
CDR3: CSVDGRSLSEAFF
DNA: TGCAGCGTTGACGGCAGGTCCCTTTCTGAAGCTTTCTTT

size: NA
V: TRBV7-9
J: TRBJ1-2
length: 13
D: NA
CDR3: CASSFDTSYGYTF
DNA: TGTGCCAGCAGCTTTGACACATCCTATGGCTACACCTTC

size: NA
V: TRBV7-9
J: TRBJ2-1
length: 14
D: TRBD1
CDR3: CASSPVPGGGEQFF
DNA: TGTGCCAGCAGCCCGGTGCCAGGGGGCGGTGAGCAGTTCTTC

size: NA
V: TRBV6-5
J: TRBJ2-7
length: 13
D: TRBD2
CDR3: CASSFSGYYEQYF
DNA: TGTGCCAGCAGTTTTAGCGGGTACTACGAGCAGTACTTC

size: NA
V: TRBV18
J: TRBJ2-5
length: 13
D: NA
CDR3: CASSPWAQETQYF
DNA: TGTGCCAGCTCACCATGGGCCCAAGAGACCCAGTACTTC

size: NA
V: TRBV7-6
J: TRBJ2-5
length: 15
D: NA
CDR3: CASSLEVSGGETQYF
DNA: TGTGCCAGCAGCTTAGAGGTCTCAGGGGGGGAGACCCAGTACTTC

size: NA
V: TRBV6-5
J: TRBJ1-5
length: 15
D: NA
CDR3: CASSLHGGTSRPQHF
DNA: TGTGCCAGCAGTTTGCACGGTGGTACGTCAAGGCCCCAGCATTTT

size: NA
V: TRBV29-1
J: TRBJ2-5
length: 12
D: NA
CDR3: CSVHRTGETQYF
DNA: TGCAGCGTTCATCGGACTGGAGAGACCCAGTACTTC

size: NA
V: TRBV6-6
J: TRBJ2-2
length: 15
D: TRBD1
CDR3: CASRTGGGGSGELFF
DNA: TGTGCCAGCAGGACAGGGGGAGGGGGTTCCGGGGAGCTGTTTTTT

size: NA
V: TRBV4-1
J: TRBJ1-1
length: 13
D: NA
CDR3: CASSQPSGDEAFF
DNA: TGCGCCAGCAGCCAGCCGTCAGGGGACGAAGCTTTCTTT

size: NA
V: TRBV2
J: TRBJ1-4
length: 14
D: NA
CDR3: CASSPDTTNEKLFF
DNA: TGTGCCAGCAGCCCAGACACAACTAATGAAAAACTGTTTTTT

size: NA
V: TRBV6-5
J: TRBJ1-3
length: 14
D: NA
CDR3: CASSAVGGGNTIYF
DNA: TGTGCCAGCAGCGCGGTGGGAGGTGGAAACACCATATATTTT

size: once
V: TRBV11-3
J: TRBJ2-1
length: 14
D: NA
CDR3: CASRPGTHTQEQFF
DNA: TGTGCCAGCAGGCCCGGGACTCATACCCAGGAGCAGTTCTTC

size: NA
V: TRBV6-5
J: TRBJ2-7
length: 13
D: TRBD1
CDR3: CASDRVSGYEQYF
DNA: TGTGCCAGCGACAGGGTCTCGGGTTACGAGCAGTACTTC

size: NA
V: TRBV10-1
J: TRBJ2-2
length: 14
D: TRBD2
CDR3: CASSEAGGTGELFF
DNA: TGCGCCAGCAGTGAGGCGGGGGGGACCGGGGAGCTGTTTTTT

size: NA
V: TRBV5-1
J: TRBJ2-5
length: 16
D: TRBD2
CDR3: CASSFASGGPQETQYF
DNA: TGCGCCAGCAGCTTCGCTAGCGGGGGGCCCCAAGAGACCCAGTACTTC

size: once
V: TRBV5-4
J: TRBJ2-1
length: 14
D: NA
CDR3: CASSLVPGDNEQFF
DNA: TGTGCCAGCAGCTTGGTTCCGGGGGACAATGAGCAGTTCTTC

size: NA
V: TRBV6-1
J: TRBJ2-7
length: 14
D: NA
CDR3: CASSDLWGLGEQYF
DNA: TGTGCCAGCAGTGACCTGTGGGGGCTGGGAGAGCAGTACTTC

size: NA
V: TRBV3-1/TRBV3-2
J: TRBJ2-3
length: 15
D: TRBD2
CDR3: CASNQAGFSEDTQYF
DNA: TGTGCCAGCAACCAAGCGGGGTTCAGCGAAGATACGCAGTATTTT

size: NA
V: TRBV7-9
J: TRBJ1-6
length: 16
D: NA
CDR3: CASSLGGSSYNSPLHF
DNA: TGTGCCAGCAGCTTGGGGGGGAGCTCCTATAATTCACCCCTCCACTTT

size: once
V: TRBV10-3
J: TRBJ2-5
length: 15
D: TRBD2
CDR3: CAIRATSGGSETQYF
DNA: TGTGCCATCAGAGCCACTAGCGGGGGATCGGAGACCCAGTACTTC

size: NA
V: TRBV4-1
J: TRBJ2-2
length: 16
D: NA
CDR3: CASSRVAGEGTGELFF
DNA: TGCGCCAGCAGCCGCGTAGCAGGGGAGGGCACCGGGGAGCTGTTTTTT

size: NA
V: TRBV27
J: TRBJ2-7
length: 15
D: TRBD1
CDR3: CASSLTGQGNYEQYF
DNA: TGTGCCAGCAGTTTGACGGGACAGGGGAACTACGAGCAGTACTTC

size: NA
V: TRBV28
J: TRBJ1-1
length: 14
D: NA
CDR3: CASSLGFGGSGAFF
DNA: TGTGCCAGCAGTTTGGGGTTCGGGGGATCCGGGGCTTTCTTT

size: NA
V: TRBV5-1
J: TRBJ1-1
length: 15
D: TRBD1
CDR3: CASSADRVGVTEAFF
DNA: TGCGCCAGCAGCGCGGACAGGGTAGGGGTCACTGAAGCTTTCTTT

size: once
V: TRBV19
J: TRBJ1-4
length: 17
D: TRBD1
CDR3: CASSITQQGVINEKLFF
DNA: TGTGCCAGTAGTATAACCCAACAGGGGGTGATTAATGAAAAACTGTTTTTT

size: once
V: TRBV7-6
J: TRBJ1-5
length: 13
D: NA
CDR3: CASSLSQGRPQHF
DNA: TGTGCCAGCAGCTTGTCACAGGGCAGGCCCCAGCATTTT

size: NA
V: TRBV6-5
J: TRBJ1-2
length: 11
D: NA
CDR3: CASELFYGYTF
DNA: TGTGCCAGCGAACTCTTCTATGGCTACACCTTC

size: NA
V: TRBV13
J: TRBJ1-1
length: 13
D: NA
CDR3: CASTLGPNTEAFF
DNA: TGTGCCAGCACTCTAGGTCCCAACACTGAAGCTTTCTTT

size: NA
V: TRBV6-1
J: TRBJ2-1
length: 16
D: TRBD1
CDR3: CASSEVVGRGLDEQFF
DNA: TGTGCCAGCAGTGAAGTCGTCGGTAGGGGGCTCGATGAGCAGTTCTTC

size: NA
V: TRBV2
J: TRBJ1-2
length: 13
D: NA
CDR3: CASRSKGFYGYTF
DNA: TGTGCCAGCAGATCGAAGGGGTTCTATGGCTACACCTTC

size: NA
V: TRBV11-2
J: TRBJ1-2
length: 12
D: NA
CDR3: CASSWTEYGYTF
DNA: TGTGCCAGCAGCTGGACAGAATATGGCTACACCTTC

size: NA
V: TRBV24-1
J: TRBJ1-2
length: 16
D: TRBD1
CDR3: CATSDSIGSRGEGYTF
DNA: TGTGCCACCAGTGATTCAATCGGGAGCAGGGGGGAAGGCTACACCTTC

size: NA
V: TRBV5-1
J: TRBJ2-3
length: 15
D: NA
CDR3: CASSLGAGDTDTQYF
DNA: TGCGCCAGCAGCTTGGGGGCCGGGGACACAGATACGCAGTATTTT

size: NA
V: TRBV10-3
J: TRBJ1-4
length: 14
D: TRBD1
CDR3: CAISATGGEEKLFF
DNA: TGTGCCATCAGTGCGACAGGGGGCGAAGAAAAACTGTTTTTT

size: NA
V: TRBV7-9
J: TRBJ1-2
length: 14
D: TRBD1
CDR3: CASSSGTGNYGYTF
DNA: TGTGCCAGCAGCTCGGGGACAGGGAACTATGGCTACACCTTC